This T cell receptor beta chain was identified during a study of T cell responses to AZD1222 COVID-19 vaccine. Libraries were prepared by immunoSEQ multiplex PCR; TCRdb keeps only in-frame clonotypes and omits some of them. Of around 180,000 clones in the sample, about nine tenths were seen once. The CDR3 covers 19 residues. The junction had 16 bases not matched to a gene; V was cut back by 1 base and J by 5 bases. The rearrangement links TRBV23-1 to TRBJ2-4; TRBD2 matches 8 bases. TRBV23-1 is recorded as an ORF, its role being uncertain. This clonotype was obtained from an adult in good health. This material consisted of peripheral blood, taken on day 0 of AZD1222 vaccination. The CDR3, as DNA: TGCGCCAGCAGTCAATACGGCTTAAGCTCCGGGACTAGGCAAAACATTCAGTACTTC. Its translation is CASSQYGLSSGTRQNIQYF.